The 20 T cell receptor beta chains listed next were all sequenced from one sample in a study of response to subunit inactivated influenza vaccine. TCRdb used MiXCR to reprocess the RT-PCR reads, holding one entry per CDR3 protein. This sample yields about 240,000 distinct CDR3 sequences, of which approximately 12% are seen a single time; 7.8% belongs to the top ten. The sequences come from non-naive T cells sorted from PBMCs, collected approximately 15 days before vaccination. The receptors shown here come from a man aged 45-65 years who received an inactivated influenza vaccine.

This clonotype was seen ten or more times. This chain uses TRBV20-1 with TRBJ2-7, with 9 bases aligning to TRBD1. Germline V lookup: CDR1 DFQATT, CDR2 SNEGSKA (reference sequence). V dropped 5 bases and J dropped 0; count of bases not matched to a gene: 5. This CDR3 is built from 14 residues. CDR3 DNA: TGCAGTGCTTCAGGGACAGGGAGCTCCTACGAGCAGTACTTC. It yields the protein CSASGTGSSYEQYF.

This clonotype occurred a few times. This chain links TRBV20-1 with TRBJ2-1; 10 bases are a match to TRBD2. Germline loops: CDR1 DFQATT, CDR2 SNEGSKA (reference sequence). The CDR3 is 15 residues long. V trimming: 5 bases; J trimming: 4 bases; junction bases outside the gene matches: 8. The CDR3 loop reads CSASASGRAYNEQFF. DNA for the CDR3: TGCAGTGCTTCCGCTAGCGGGAGAGCTTACAATGAGCAGTTCTTC.

This clonotype came up many times. The chain's CDR3 is CASSLNMGDTQYF. DNA of the CDR3: TGTGCCAGCAGCCTCAATATGGGGGATACGCAGTATTTT. V gene TRBV7-8 combines with J gene TRBJ2-3; the D is unclear. Germline-derived CDR1 and CDR2 are SGHVS and FQNEAQ. V dropped 5 bases and J dropped 6 bases, with 12 bases sitting between them. This CDR3 spans 13 amino acids.

This chain links TRBV28 with TRBJ2-1; weak D call: TRBD1 (5 bases). Germline loops: CDR1 MDHEN, CDR2 SYDVKM. This CDR3 has 17 residues. The V and J ends lost 6 bases and 1 base respectively, with 19 bases between them. The CDR3 DNA follows: TGTGCCAGCAGCCGGAAAGGGGTTCTATTTTCCTACAATGAGCAGTTCTTC. This sequence encodes CASSRKGVLFSYNEQFF.

This clonotype has just a few counts. This CDR3 reads CASSHERGSGEYEQYF. CDR3 in DNA: TGCGCCAGCAGCCATGAAAGGGGTAGCGGAGAATACGAGCAGTACTTC. The chain recombines TRBV4-1 with TRBJ2-7, with D possibly matching TRBD2 (6 bases). The germline V gene encodes CDR1 MGHRA and CDR2 YSYEKL. The V gene lost 3 bases and the J gene lost 4 bases, with 19 bases spanning the gap. The CDR3 covers 16 residues.

This clonotype was observed a handful of times. The V and J genes are TRBV5-1 and TRBJ2-5; 7 positions agree with TRBD2. The germline gives CDR1 SGHRS, CDR2 YFSETQ. The length of the CDR3 is 16 residues. The J segment lost 5 bases and the V segment lost 2 bases, leaving 12 bases of the junction unmatched. The DNA for the CDR3 is TGCGCCAGCAGCTTAGGCGCGGGAGTGGTGGTGGAGACCCAGTACTTC. It encodes CASSLGAGVVVETQYF. The full variable domain, rest sourced from reference TRBV5-1 and TRBJ2-5, is KAGVTQTPRYLIKTRGQQVTLSCSPISGHRSVSWYQQTPGQGLQFLFEYFSETQRNKGNFPGRFSGRQFSNSRSEMNVSTLELGDSALYLCASSLGAGVVVETQYFGPGTRLLVL.

This clonotype showed up many times. J is TRBJ2-7 and V is TRBV29-1, with D maybe TRBD1 (6 bases). CDR3 length equals 14 residues. Per the germline V gene, CDR1 is SQVTM and CDR2 is ANQGSEA. V gave up 1 base and J gave up 2 bases, with 12 bases separating them. The CDR3, as DNA: TGCAGCGTTGAAGTTTGGGACATCACCTACGAGCAGTACTTC. It codes for CSVEVWDITYEQYF.

The J gene is TRBJ2-1, the V gene TRBV7-8, with D possibly TRBD1 on 6 matching bases. This CDR3 region has 17 residues. Trimming left V 1 base short and J 6 bases short, with 19 bases between. Germline V gives CDR1 SGHVS, CDR2 FQNEAQ. CDR3 DNA sequence: TGTGCCAGCAGCTTAGAAGGCTGGAGGACAGCTTCCAATGAGCAGTTCTTC. Its protein product is CASSLEGWRTASNEQFF.

This clonotype was counted only a few times. The V call is TRBV28, the J call TRBJ2-7; no reliable D call. This CDR3 has 14 amino acids. The V end lost 3 bases, the J end lost 2 bases, and 11 bases lay between the germline ends. CDR1 MDHEN and CDR2 SYDVKM come from the germline V gene. The CDR3 sequence: CASSLVPSPYEQYF. Written as DNA, the CDR3 is TGTGCCAGCAGTTTGGTCCCAAGTCCCTACGAGCAGTACTTC.

The chain joins TRBV6-2 or TRBV6-3 to TRBJ2-7; D is undetermined. The CDR3 runs to 15 residues. Germline V gives CDR1 MNHEY, CDR2 SVGEGT. V dropped 0 bases and J dropped 1 base, with 10 bases sitting between them. The CDR3 loop is CASSYSWAESYEQYF. The CDR3 DNA reads TGTGCCAGCAGTTACTCGTGGGCGGAATCCTACGAGCAGTACTTC.

The chain recombines TRBV5-1 with TRBJ2-5; 10 positions match TRBD2. Germline trimming cut 3 bases from V and 5 bases from J; bases unmatched to any gene: 16. CDR1 is SGHRS and CDR2 is YFSETQ in the germline V gene. The CDR3 contains 18 residues. The DNA of the CDR3 is TGCGCCAGCAGCTCGGGACAGCCTACACTAGCGGGACGGGAGACCCAGTACTTC. Translation: CASSSGQPTLAGRETQYF.

This clonotype showed up many times. The chain carries TRBV3-1 and TRBJ1-1; D may be TRBD1 (6 bases). V was trimmed by 1 base and J by 5 bases, leaving 11 bases between them. The CDR3 has 14 amino acids. Germline CDR1 LGHDT, CDR2 YNNKEL (reference sequence). CDR3 residues: CASSQVQGRTEAFF. The CDR3 region has the DNA TGTGCCAGCAGCCAAGTTCAGGGGAGAACTGAAGCTTTCTTT.

The sample holds many counts of this clonotype. CDR3 loop: CASSSGTSGGAQNIQYF. CDR3 coding DNA: TGTGCCAGCAGCTCCGGGACTAGCGGGGGGGCCCAAAACATTCAGTACTTC. The rearrangement joins TRBV6-1 to TRBJ2-4; 16 nucleotides agree with TRBD2. The J segment lost 5 bases and the V segment lost 6 bases, leaving 7 bases of the junction unmatched. The germline CDR1 and CDR2 sequences are MNHNS and SASEGT. CDR3 length: 17 residues.

This clonotype was picked up a small number of times. V is TRBV12-3 or TRBV12-4 and J is TRBJ1-2; D unclear. This CDR3 has 11 residues. Trimming cost V 1 base and J 13 bases, with 10 bases left between them. CDR3 protein: CASSLVPGSTF. As DNA, the CDR3 is TGTGCCAGCAGTTTAGTCCCTGGATCCACCTTC.

This clonotype was seen only a few times. The chain uses TRBV20-1 and TRBJ2-7; a possible D gene is TRBD2 (6 bases). CDR3 length: 14 residues. The V end was cut by 3 bases, the J end by 3 bases, with 15 bases between. CDR1 and CDR2 from the germline V gene are DFQATT and SNEGSKA (reference sequence). For the CDR3, the DNA is TGCAGTGCTAGTCTCGGGGGAACGGGCTACGAGCAGTACTTC. Its translation: CSASLGGTGYEQYF.

This clonotype was found a few times. The genes are TRBV7-2 and TRBJ2-6; 8 positions agree with TRBD2. Germline V CDR1 and CDR2: SGHTA, FQGNSA. This CDR3 is 17 amino acids long. The junction had 9 bases not matched to a gene; V was cut back by 5 bases and J by 3 bases. CDR3 in DNA: TGTGCCAGCAGCGCGGGGGGAACGAATTTTGGGGCCAACGTCCTGACTTTC. Translated: CASSAGGTNFGANVLTF.

The rearrangement uses TRBV6-1 and TRBJ2-3; D is ambiguous. Between the trimmed V and J ends, which lost 7 bases and 6 bases, there was a span of 11 bases. Germline V gives CDR1 MNHNS, CDR2 SASEGT. The CDR3 totals 12 residues. The CDR3 bases are TGTGCCAGCACTGGTCCCGCGGATACGCAGTATTTT. It specifies CASTGPADTQYF.

The genes are TRBV11-2 and TRBJ1-1; TRBD1 matches 7 bases. The ends lost 3 bases at V and 4 bases at J; junction bases unmatched: 5. The CDR3 sequence is 14 residues long. CDR1 and CDR2 from the germline V gene are SGHAT and FQNNGV. The DNA for the CDR3 is TGTGCCAGCAGCTTTCTATCAGGGGGCACTGAAGCTTTCTTT. It specifies CASSFLSGGTEAFF.

This chain joins TRBV12-3 or TRBV12-4 and TRBJ2-5; D tentatively reads TRBD1 or TRBD2 (5 bases each). There are 15 residues in the CDR3. The V gene lost 1 base and the J gene lost 3 bases, with 12 bases spanning the gap. In DNA form, the CDR3 reads TGTGCCAGCAGTTTAGGTCGGGGCAGAAAAGAGACCCAGTACTTC. It encodes CASSLGRGRKETQYF.

About this clonotype itself: Its ends do not fully match the called genes, so a read error is possible. The chain recombines TRBV7-3 with TRBJ2-1; TRBD2 matches 7 bases. Germline-derived CDR1 and CDR2 are SGHTA and FQGTGA. CDR3 length: 16 residues. The CDR3 here is CASRPGERGLNNEQFF. The CDR3 nucleotides are TGTGCTAGCAGACCCGGCGAGCGGGGCCTGAACAATGAGCAGTTCTTC.